The rows below give T cell receptor beta chains drawn from one sample of a study of blood T cells in healthy people across ages. TCRdb independently ran MiXCR on the 5' RACE reads; one entry per CDR3 protein. The sample records around 1.5 million distinct CDR3 sequences, 42% being singletons. Input material: blood. Receptors were obtained from a woman aged 18-29 years in good health. The CDR3 runs from the conserved cysteine through the conserved F or W. The D gene is left open where the match is weak.

D gene,J gene,V gene,CDR3 protein
NA,TRBJ2-1,TRBV9,CASSVKLGGEQFF
NA,TRBJ2-1,TRBV12-3/TRBV12-4,CASTFATRYSYNEQFF
NA,TRBJ2-2,TRBV4-2,CASSQDRQGGELFF
NA,TRBJ2-4,TRBV7-2,CASSSSDGNIQYF
TRBD2,TRBJ2-2,TRBV10-3,CAISERLAGGPNTGELFF
NA,TRBJ2-3,TRBV9,CASSVGRSSGTDTQYF
NA,TRBJ2-3,TRBV2,CASRKGLGADTQYF
NA,TRBJ2-3,TRBV25-1,CTSSEVTDTQYF
NA,TRBJ1-5,TRBV6-5,CASSYGNSQGQPQHF
NA,TRBJ1-1,TRBV30,CAWSSPGGTEAFF
NA,NA,TRBV7-2,CASSLGGGPAETQYF
NA,TRBJ2-2,TRBV28,CASSLQRGLSNTGELFF
NA,TRBJ2-4,TRBV30,CAWSGRALAKNIQYF
TRBD2,TRBJ2-5,TRBV6-1,CASSLRRGLAAQETQYF
TRBD1,TRBJ2-3,TRBV2,CASSSSVPRDRETDTQYF
NA,TRBJ1-2,TRBV12-3/TRBV12-4,CASSLLEGYTF
NA,TRBJ1-2,TRBV10-3,CAISEMAGTNYGYTF
TRBD2,TRBJ2-7,TRBV2,CASSFTVASGTGDEQYF